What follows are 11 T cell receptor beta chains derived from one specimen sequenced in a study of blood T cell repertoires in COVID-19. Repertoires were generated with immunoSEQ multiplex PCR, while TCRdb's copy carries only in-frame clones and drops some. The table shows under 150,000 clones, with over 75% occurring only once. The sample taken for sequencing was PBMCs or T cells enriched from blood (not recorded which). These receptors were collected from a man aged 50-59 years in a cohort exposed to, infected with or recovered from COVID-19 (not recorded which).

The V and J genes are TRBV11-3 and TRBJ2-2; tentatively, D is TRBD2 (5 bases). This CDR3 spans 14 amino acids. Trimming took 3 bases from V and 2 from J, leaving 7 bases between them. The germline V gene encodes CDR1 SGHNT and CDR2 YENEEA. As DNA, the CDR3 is TGTGCCAGCAGCTTTCCGGGAAACACCGGGGAGCTGTTTTTT. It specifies CASSFPGNTGELFF.

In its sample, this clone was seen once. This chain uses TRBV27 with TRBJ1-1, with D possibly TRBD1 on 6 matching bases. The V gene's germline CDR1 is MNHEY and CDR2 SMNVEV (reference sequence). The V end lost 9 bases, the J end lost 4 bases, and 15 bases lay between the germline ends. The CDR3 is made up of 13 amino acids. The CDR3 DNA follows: TGTGCCAGTCGACGGGGACAAATCACTGAAGCTTTCTTT. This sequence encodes CASRRGQITEAFF.

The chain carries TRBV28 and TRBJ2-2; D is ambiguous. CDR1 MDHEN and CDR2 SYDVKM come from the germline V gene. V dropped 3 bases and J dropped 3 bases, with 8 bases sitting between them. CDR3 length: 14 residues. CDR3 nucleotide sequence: TGTGCCAGCAGTTTGCCAGAGGACACCGGGGAGCTGTTTTTT. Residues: CASSLPEDTGELFF.

In DNA, the CDR3 is TGTGCCAGCAAATGGCTCTCTAGCGGAGATACGCAGTATTTT. It is translated as CASKWLSSGDTQYF. The chain employs TRBV5-8 and TRBJ2-3, with 7 nucleotides matching TRBD2. V gave up 6 bases and J gave up 5 bases; unmatched junction bases: 9. The V gene's germline CDR1 is SGHTS and CDR2 YDEGEE. This CDR3 has 14 residues.

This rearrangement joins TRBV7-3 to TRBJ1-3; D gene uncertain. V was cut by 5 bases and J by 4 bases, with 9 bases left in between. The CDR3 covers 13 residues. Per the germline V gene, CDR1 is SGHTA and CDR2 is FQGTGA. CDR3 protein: CASSQQQGNTIYF. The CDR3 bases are TGTGCCAGCAGCCAACAACAGGGAAACACCATATATTTT.

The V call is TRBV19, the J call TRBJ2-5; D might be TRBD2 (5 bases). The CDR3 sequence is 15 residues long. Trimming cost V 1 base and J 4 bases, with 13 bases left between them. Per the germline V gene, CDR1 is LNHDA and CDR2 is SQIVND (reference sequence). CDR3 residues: CASSIGASNGETQYF. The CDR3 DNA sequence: TGTGCCAGTAGTATAGGGGCTAGCAACGGAGAGACCCAGTACTTC.

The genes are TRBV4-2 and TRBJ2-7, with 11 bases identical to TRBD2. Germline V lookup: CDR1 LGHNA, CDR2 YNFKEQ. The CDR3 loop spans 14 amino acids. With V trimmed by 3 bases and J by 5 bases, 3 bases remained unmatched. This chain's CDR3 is CASSHTSGSDEQYF. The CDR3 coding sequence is TGTGCCAGCAGCCACACTAGCGGGAGTGACGAGCAGTACTTC.

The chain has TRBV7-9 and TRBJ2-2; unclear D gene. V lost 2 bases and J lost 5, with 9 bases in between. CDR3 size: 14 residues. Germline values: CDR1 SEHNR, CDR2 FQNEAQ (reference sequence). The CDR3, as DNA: TGTGCCAGCAGCTTAATTCCCGGGACCGGGGAGCTGTTTTTT. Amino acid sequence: CASSLIPGTGELFF.

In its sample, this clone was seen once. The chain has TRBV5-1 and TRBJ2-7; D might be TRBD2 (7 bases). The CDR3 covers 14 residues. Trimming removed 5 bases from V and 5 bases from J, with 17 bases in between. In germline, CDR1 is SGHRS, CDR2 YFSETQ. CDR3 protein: CASRLGGLVDEQYF. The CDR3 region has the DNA TGCGCCAGCAGGCTCGGGGGGCTCGTCGACGAGCAGTACTTC.

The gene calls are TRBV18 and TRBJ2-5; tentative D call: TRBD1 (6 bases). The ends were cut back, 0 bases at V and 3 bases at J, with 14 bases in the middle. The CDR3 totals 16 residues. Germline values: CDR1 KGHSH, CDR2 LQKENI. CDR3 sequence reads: CASSPPVRQGKETQYF. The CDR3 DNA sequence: TGTGCCAGCTCACCACCGGTGCGGCAGGGGAAAGAGACCCAGTACTTC.

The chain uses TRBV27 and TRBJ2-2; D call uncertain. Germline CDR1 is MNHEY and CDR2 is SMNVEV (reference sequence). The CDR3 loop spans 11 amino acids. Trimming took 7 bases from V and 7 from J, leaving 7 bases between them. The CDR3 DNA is TGTGCCAGCATCAACGGCGGGGAGCTGTTTTTT. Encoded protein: CASINGGELFF.